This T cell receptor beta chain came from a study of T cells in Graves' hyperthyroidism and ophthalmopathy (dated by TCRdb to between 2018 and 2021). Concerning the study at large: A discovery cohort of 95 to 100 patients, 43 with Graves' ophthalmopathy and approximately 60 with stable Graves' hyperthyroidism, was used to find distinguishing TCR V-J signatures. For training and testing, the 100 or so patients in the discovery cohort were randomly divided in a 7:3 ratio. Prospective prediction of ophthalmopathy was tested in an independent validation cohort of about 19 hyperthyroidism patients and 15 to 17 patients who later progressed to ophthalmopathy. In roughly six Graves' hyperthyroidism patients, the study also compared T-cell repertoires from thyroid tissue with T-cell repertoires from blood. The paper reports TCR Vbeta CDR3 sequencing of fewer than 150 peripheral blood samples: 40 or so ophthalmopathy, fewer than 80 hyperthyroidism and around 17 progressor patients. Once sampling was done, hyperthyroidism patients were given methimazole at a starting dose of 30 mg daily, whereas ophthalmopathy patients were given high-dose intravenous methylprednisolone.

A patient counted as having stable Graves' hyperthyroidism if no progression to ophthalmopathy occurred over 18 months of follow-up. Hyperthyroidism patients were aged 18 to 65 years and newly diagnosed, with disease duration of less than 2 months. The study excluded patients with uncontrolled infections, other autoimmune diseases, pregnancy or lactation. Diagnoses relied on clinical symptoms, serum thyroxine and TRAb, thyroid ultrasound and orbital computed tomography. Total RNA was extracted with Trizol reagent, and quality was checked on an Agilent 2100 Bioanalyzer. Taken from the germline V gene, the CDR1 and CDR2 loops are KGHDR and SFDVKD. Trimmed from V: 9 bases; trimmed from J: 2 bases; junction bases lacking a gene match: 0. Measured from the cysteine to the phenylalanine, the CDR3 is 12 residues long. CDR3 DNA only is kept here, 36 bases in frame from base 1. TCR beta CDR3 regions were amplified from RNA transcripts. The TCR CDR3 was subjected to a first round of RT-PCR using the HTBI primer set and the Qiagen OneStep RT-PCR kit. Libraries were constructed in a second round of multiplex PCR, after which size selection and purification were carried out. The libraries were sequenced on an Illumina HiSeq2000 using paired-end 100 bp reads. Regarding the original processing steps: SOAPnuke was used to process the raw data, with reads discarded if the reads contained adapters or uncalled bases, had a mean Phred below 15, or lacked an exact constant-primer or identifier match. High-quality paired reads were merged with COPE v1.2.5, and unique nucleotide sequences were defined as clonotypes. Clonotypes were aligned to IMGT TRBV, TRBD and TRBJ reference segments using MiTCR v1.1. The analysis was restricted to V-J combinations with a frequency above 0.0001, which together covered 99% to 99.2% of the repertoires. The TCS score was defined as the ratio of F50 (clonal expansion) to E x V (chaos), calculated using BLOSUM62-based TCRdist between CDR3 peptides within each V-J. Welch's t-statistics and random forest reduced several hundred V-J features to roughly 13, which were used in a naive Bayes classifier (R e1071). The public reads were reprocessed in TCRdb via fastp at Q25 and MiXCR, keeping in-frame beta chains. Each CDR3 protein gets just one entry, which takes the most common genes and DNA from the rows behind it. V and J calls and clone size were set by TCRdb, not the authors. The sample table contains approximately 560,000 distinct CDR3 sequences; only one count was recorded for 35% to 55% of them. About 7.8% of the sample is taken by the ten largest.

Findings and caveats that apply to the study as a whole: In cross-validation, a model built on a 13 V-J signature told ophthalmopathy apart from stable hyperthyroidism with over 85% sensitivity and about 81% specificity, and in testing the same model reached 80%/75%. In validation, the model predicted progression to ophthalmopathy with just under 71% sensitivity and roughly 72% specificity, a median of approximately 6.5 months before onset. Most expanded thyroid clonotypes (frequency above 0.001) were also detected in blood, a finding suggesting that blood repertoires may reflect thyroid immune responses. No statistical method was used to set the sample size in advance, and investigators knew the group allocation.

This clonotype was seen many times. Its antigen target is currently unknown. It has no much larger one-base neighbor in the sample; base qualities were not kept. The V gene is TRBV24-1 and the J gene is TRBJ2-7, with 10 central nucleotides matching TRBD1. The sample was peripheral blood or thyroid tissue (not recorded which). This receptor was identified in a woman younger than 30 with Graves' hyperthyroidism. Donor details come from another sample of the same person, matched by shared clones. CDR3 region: CATGTGAYEQYF. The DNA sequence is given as TGTGCCACCGGGACAGGGGCCTACGAGCAGTACTTC.